This TCR beta chain was captured by sequencing in a study of blood T cell repertoires in COVID-19 (dated by TCRdb to about 2020). At the level of the whole study: Collaborator samples came from the United States, Italy and Spain and covered acute and convalescent phases of COVID-19. The material from the prospective study consisted of cDNA or gDNA derived from T cells, B-cell-depleted T cells, or PBMCs. Deeply sampled blood TCRbeta repertoires from subjects exposed to, actively infected with, or recovered from COVID-19 were included in the dataset. The repertoires were made available in a free public database intended to serve as a resource for research on the immune response to SARS-CoV-2. Samples came from the ongoing ImmuneRACE study (first 160 participants) plus 1,254 subjects from 6 global collaborators. Nearly every sample came with metadata listing a de-identified subject ID, COVID-19 status, age in years and sex. Where HLA class I and class II types were available, the types were taken from metadata supplied by the sample provider, not from assay-based typing. General study outcomes and caveats: How much clinical and demographic metadata was included differed by source and by participant, and the metadata was provided uncurated.

Including cysteine and phenylalanine, the CDR3 has 17 amino acids. Only the CDR3 portion is preserved as DNA: 51 bases, with reading frame beginning at the first base. From a lookup of the germline V gene, CDR1 and CDR2 are SGDLS and YYNGEE. V is cut back by 3 bases and J by 1 base, with 4 bases in the junction unmatched. Participants in the prospective study were enrolled through a virtual design, were aged roughly 18 to 100 years, and lived in roughly 26 United States geographic areas. In the prospective study, cohorts were assigned on the basis of participant-reported clinical history obtained from a screening survey and a study questionnaire. In the prospective study, mobile phlebotomists collected whole blood, serum and a nasopharyngeal or oropharyngeal swab from each participant. Over a roughly two-month period, participants in the prospective study had the option of providing additional blood draws and questionnaires. Blood samples from the prospective study were shipped frozen or at room temperature prior to DNA extraction.

Turning to this clone: Its antigen is not yet known. No base quality information exists; no much larger clone differs at one position.

TCRbeta CDR3 regions were amplified from genomic DNA by means of the immunoSEQ Assay, a bias-controlled multiplex PCR. The authors' pipeline ran thus. The number of nucleated cells in each sample was estimated from the amplification of reference gene primers within the assay. Sequence reads were collapsed and filtered to measure the absolute abundance of every unique TCRbeta CDR3 rearrangement. Productive Simpson clonality was computed per sample as the square root of Simpson's diversity index over productive rearrangements. Held by TCRdb, this immuneACCESS table contains in-frame sequences only and omits some clones. Under half of the omission traces to an unresolved V gene where checked; the cause of the rest is unknown. The DNA was the basis for D and trimming; V, J and clone size are from that table. The table for this sample lists 200,000 to 300,000 clones; 88% of them were counted only once. The ten largest make up 2% to 2.5% of the sample.

Source material: PBMCs or T cells enriched from blood (not recorded which). The rearrangement combines TRBV9 with TRBJ2-5, with 15 bases aligning to TRBD2. This sequence originates from a middle-aged woman with acute COVID-19. The sequenced DNA is TGTGCCAGCAGCGAGGGGACTAGCGGGGGGATCCAAGAGACCCAGTACTTC. Its coded protein is CASSEGTSGGIQETQYF.